This TCR beta chain stems from a study of blood T cell repertoires in COVID-19. Germline CDR1 is SGHRS and CDR2 is YFSETQ. The CDR3 has 15 amino acids. The V and J ends lost 0 bases and 2 bases respectively, with 12 bases between them. The repertoire was sequenced with immunoSEQ multiplex PCR; TCRdb's copy has only in-frame clones and lacks some. The sample has about 180,000 clones, about 90% seen once; the top ten hold about 8.4%. This clonotype was sampled from a woman aged 18-29 years who had recovered from COVID-19. The chain links TRBV5-1 to TRBJ2-7, with a tentative D call TRBD1 (6 bases). The sample consisted of PBMCs or T cells enriched from blood (not recorded which). CDR3 protein: CASSLEQGLTYEQYF. The CDR3 coding sequence is TGCGCCAGCAGCTTGGAGCAGGGGCTTACCTACGAGCAGTACTTC. Combining the CDR3 with reference TRBV5-1 and TRBJ2-7 gives the whole variable domain KAGVTQTPRYLIKTRGQQVTLSCSPISGHRSVSWYQQTPGQGLQFLFEYFSETQRNKGNFPGRFSGRQFSNSRSEMNVSTLELGDSALYLCASSLEQGLTYEQYFGPGTRLTVT.